What follows are 28 T cell receptor beta chains derived from one specimen sequenced in a study of OX40 agonist ivuxolimab in advanced cancers. Using immunoSEQ multiplex PCR, the repertoire was profiled, and TCRdb retains in-frame clones only, with some absent. The table includes about 12,000 clones, roughly 75% detected once. Here the sequenced sample was CD4+ or CD8+ T cells sorted from blood, taken in a trial of the OX40 agonist ivuxolimab. The receptors here all came from an adult with an advanced solid tumor such as melanoma, head and neck, liver or kidney cancer.

The chain joins TRBV5-4 to TRBJ1-2; D gene unclear. The CDR3 sequence is 12 residues long. The germline V and J ends were trimmed by 1 base and 8 bases, with 9 bases remaining between them. The germline V gene has CDR1 SGHNT and CDR2 YYREEE (reference sequence). The CDR3 coding sequence is TGTGCCAGCAGCTTGAGGGATAGAGGCTACACCTTC. Translating it yields CASSLRDRGYTF.

V is TRBV5-1 and J is TRBJ2-5, with 7 bases fitting TRBD1. The CDR3 is 14 amino acids. CDR1 and CDR2 (germline): SGHRS, YFSETQ. V shed 4 bases and J 5 bases; nucleotides not matched to a gene: 8. The CDR3 DNA reads as TGCGCCAGCAGCCTAGACAGGGAGCGGGAGACCCAGTACTTC. As protein: CASSLDRERETQYF.

This chain links TRBV10-2 with TRBJ1-2, with D unresolved. The V and J ends lost 2 bases and 6 bases respectively, with 10 bases between them. The germline V gene encodes CDR1 WSHSY and CDR2 SAAADI. This CDR3 contains 13 residues. The CDR3 loop is CASSEIRRDGYTF. CDR3 coding DNA: TGCGCCAGCAGTGAGATCCGAAGGGATGGCTACACCTTC.

With respect to this clone: Germline is not matched at one junction end, which may reflect a read error. The gene calls are TRBV7-7 and TRBJ2-5; 9 bases line up with TRBD1. The CDR3 extends over 15 amino acids. CDR1 and CDR2 from the germline V gene are SSHAT and FNYEAQ (reference sequence). In DNA form, the CDR3 reads TGTGCTAGCAGCTTCGGGACAGGGTACCAAGAGACCCAGTACTTC. Residues: CASSFGTGYQETQYF.

The genes are TRBV4-2 and TRBJ2-1, with 15 bases that match TRBD2. Germline assignment: CDR1 LGHNA and CDR2 YNFKEQ. The CDR3 loop spans 15 amino acids. V was clipped by 4 bases and J by 6 bases; unmatched bases: 1. In DNA form, the CDR3 reads TGTGCCAGCAGCCCGGGACTAGCGGGAGGCAATGAGCAGTTCTTC. It codes for CASSPGLAGGNEQFF.

This clone was detected a few times. A much larger clone lies a single base off, so this may be a read error. This CDR3 is also generated by other DNA sequences in the sample. This chain joins TRBV2 and TRBJ2-7; D is perhaps TRBD1 or TRBD2 (5 bases each). The CDR3 is made up of 12 amino acids. Germline V lookup: CDR1 SNHLY, CDR2 FYNNEI. V was clipped by 7 bases and J by 4 bases, with 11 bases between them. In DNA form, the CDR3 reads TGTGCCAGCAAAGGGACCCCGTACGAGCAGTACTTC. Its translation: CASKGTPYEQYF.

V gene TRBV27 combines with J gene TRBJ2-1; TRBD2 aligns across 7 bases. With 4 bases clipped from V and 5 bases from J, the junction kept 5 bases outside the gene matches. Germline lookup yields CDR1 MNHEY and CDR2 SMNVEV (reference sequence). The CDR3 loop spans 14 amino acids. This CDR3 reads CASSYRDYHNEQFF. CDR3 nucleotides: TGTGCCAGCAGTTACCGGGACTACCACAATGAGCAGTTCTTC.

V gene TRBV30 combines with J gene TRBJ2-2; 10 bases agree with TRBD1. This CDR3 has 14 residues. The germline gives CDR1 GTSNPN, CDR2 SVGIG (reference sequence). V was clipped by 4 bases and J by 6 bases; unmatched bases: 5. Written as DNA, the CDR3 is TGTGCCTGGACGGGGACAGGGGTGGCCGGGGAGCTGTTTTTT. This codes for CAWTGTGVAGELFF.

This clone was picked up a small number of times. The J gene is TRBJ1-4, the V gene TRBV29-1, with D possibly TRBD1 on 6 matching bases. Germline assignment: CDR1 SQVTM and CDR2 ANQGSEA. V lost 6 bases and J lost 12, with 14 bases in between. The CDR3 has 11 residues. CDR3 region: CSVIQGVELFF. The CDR3 nucleotides read TGCAGCGTAATACAGGGTGTAGAACTGTTTTTT.

This clone was seen once. The gene calls are TRBV9 and TRBJ2-7; a weak D match, TRBD2 (5 bases). With 4 bases removed from V and 2 bases from J, the gap between germline ends came to 16 bases. CDR1 SGDLS and CDR2 YYNGEE come from the germline V gene. This CDR3 is built from 15 residues. This CDR3 is CASSRRTEPTYEQYF. Here the CDR3 DNA reads TGTGCCAGCAGCCGCCGGACTGAACCGACCTACGAGCAGTACTTC.

The rearrangement links TRBV6-1 to TRBJ2-7, with a tentative D call TRBD2 (6 bases). This CDR3 comprises 13 residues. CDR1 and CDR2 (germline): MNHNS, SASEGT. The germline V and J ends were trimmed by 5 bases and 3 bases, with 11 bases remaining between them. CDR3 nucleotide sequence: TGTGCCAGCAGTACCTTCGGGGGCTACGAGCAGTACTTC. Translated, it gives CASSTFGGYEQYF.

This clone was seen a single time. V is TRBV7-9 and J is TRBJ2-5; TRBD2 matches 8 bases. Germline assignment: CDR1 SEHNR and CDR2 FQNEAQ (reference sequence). This CDR3 has 15 amino acids. Germline trimming cut 5 bases from V and 6 bases from J; bases unmatched to any gene: 11. As DNA, the CDR3 is TGTGCCAGCAGCCAACCGGGACTAGGGGTAAAGACCCAGTACTTC. Protein: CASSQPGLGVKTQYF.

This clone was seen a single time. The chain uses TRBV5-4 and TRBJ2-7; a possible D gene is TRBD2 (6 bases). Trimming stripped 2 bases from V and 5 bases from J, with 11 bases between. The CDR3 loop spans 13 amino acids. CDR1 is SGHNT and CDR2 is YYREEE in the germline V gene (reference sequence). CDR3 sequence (DNA): TGTGCCAGCAGCTTTGGGACTTTAGACGAGCAGTACTTC. It encodes CASSFGTLDEQYF.

Points on this clone: Different DNA sequences within this sample yield the same CDR3. V and J are TRBV2 and TRBJ2-7; maybe TRBD2 (5 bases). CDR1 SNHLY and CDR2 FYNNEI come from the germline V gene. Trimming left V 2 bases short and J 5 bases short, with 7 bases between. This CDR3 spans 12 amino acids. Written as DNA, the CDR3 is TGTGCCAGCAGTGAAACCGGGGACGAGCAGTACTTC. Its translation is CASSETGDEQYF.

By frequency in the sample, this clone is medium-sized. The V call is TRBV28, the J call TRBJ2-7; a possible D gene is TRBD1 (5 bases). V shed 1 base and J shed 3 bases, with 13 bases lying between them. The germline V gene has CDR1 MDHEN and CDR2 SYDVKM. This CDR3 spans 15 amino acids. The CDR3 coding sequence is TGTGCCAGCAGTTTATCCCCAGGGTTTGGCTACGAGCAGTACTTC. Translated, it gives CASSLSPGFGYEQYF.

A few counts support this clone. The V and J genes are TRBV4-3 and TRBJ2-5, with a tentative D call TRBD2 (6 bases). The CDR3 sequence is 16 residues long. V was pared by 1 base and J by 3 bases, with 15 bases between. CDR1 and CDR2 from the germline V gene are LGHNA and YSLEER. The CDR3 region has the DNA TGCGCCAGCAGCCAAGTTTATAGGGACTCAAAAGAGACCCAGTACTTC. Translation: CASSQVYRDSKETQYF.

This clone was counted once. The CDR3 loop is CASSFADSNPSYEQYF. CDR3 nucleotide sequence: TGTGCCAGCAGTTTTGCTGACAGTAACCCCTCCTACGAGCAGTACTTC. The chain has TRBV28 and TRBJ2-7, with TRBD1 as a possible D gene (5 bases). The V gene lost 3 bases and the J gene lost 0 bases, with 15 bases spanning the gap. The CDR3 is 16 residues long. Germline V lookup: CDR1 MDHEN, CDR2 SYDVKM. Complete variable domain (other parts from reference TRBV28 and TRBJ2-7): DVKVTQSSRYLVKRTGEKVFLECVQDMDHENMFWYRQDPGLGLRLIYFSYDVKMKEKGDIPEGYSVSREKKERFSLILESASTNQTSMYLCASSFADSNPSYEQYFGPGTRLTVT.

This chain links TRBV6-5 with TRBJ2-5; 10 bases match TRBD1. The trim removed 4 bases at V and 5 bases at J, leaving 10 bases unmatched. Germline V lookup: CDR1 MNHEY, CDR2 SVGAGI. This CDR3 comprises 16 residues. The CDR3 DNA follows: TGTGCCAGCAGTTCCGGAGGGACAGGGGAACTGGAGACCCAGTACTTC. Translation gives CASSSGGTGELETQYF.

The V call is TRBV30, the J call TRBJ2-5; D call uncertain. The germline V gene encodes CDR1 GTSNPN and CDR2 SVGIG (reference sequence). V lost 0 bases and J 4 bases, leaving 3 bases between the germline ends. This CDR3 has 11 amino acids. CDR3 in amino acids: CAWSVRETQYF. CDR3 nucleotide sequence: TGTGCCTGGAGTGTGAGAGAGACCCAGTACTTC.

The chain links TRBV6-6 to TRBJ2-7; 10 bases match TRBD2. This CDR3 has 14 residues. The junction had 2 bases not matched to a gene; V was cut back by 6 bases and J by 0 bases. Germline assignment: CDR1 MNHNY and CDR2 SVGAGI (reference sequence). The CDR3 loop reads CASRLAGASYEQYF. The CDR3 DNA reads as TGTGCCAGCAGGCTAGCGGGAGCCTCCTACGAGCAGTACTTC.

The chain uses TRBV4-3 and TRBJ1-6; no clear D gene. Trimming removed 4 bases at V and 9 bases at J, with 19 bases between. The length of the CDR3 is 16 residues. Germline-derived CDR1 and CDR2 are LGHNA and YSLEER. As DNA, the CDR3 is TGCGCCAGCAGCCTGAAGACGGCGGGCGAGGGTTCACCCCTCCACTTT. Protein: CASSLKTAGEGSPLHF.

This chain connects TRBV7-8 to TRBJ2-3, with D possibly matching TRBD2 (6 bases). Germline CDR1 reads SGHVS; CDR2 reads FQNEAQ. V dropped 4 bases and J dropped 6 bases, with 17 bases sitting between them. The CDR3 has 15 residues. The CDR3 DNA is TGTGCCAGCAGCTCCCCACACATCCGGGAGGATACGCAGTATTTT. Amino acid sequence: CASSSPHIREDTQYF.

As for this clone: The identical CDR3 is also encoded by other nucleotide sequences in the sample. CDR3 region: CASSLVAGGEQYF. The CDR3 DNA sequence: TGTGCCAGCAGCTTAGTGGCAGGGGGTGAGCAGTACTTC. The chain combines TRBV11-2 with TRBJ2-7; 7 bases align to TRBD1. CDR3 size: 13 residues. The germline gives CDR1 SGHAT, CDR2 FQNNGV. V was clipped by 1 base and J by 7 bases; unmatched bases: 4. The full variable domain, its missing parts supplied by reference TRBV11-2 and TRBJ2-7, is EAGVAQSPRYKIIEKRQSVAFWCNPISGHATLYWYQQILGQGPKLLIQFQNNGVVDDSQLPKDRFSAERLKGVDSTLKIQPAKLEDSAVYLCASSLVAGGEQYFGPGTRLTVT.

The DNA for the CDR3 is TGTGCCAGCAAAGGGGGGGGGAACACTGAAGCTTTCTTT. Amino acids: CASKGGGNTEAFF. The rearrangement uses TRBV6-1 and TRBJ1-1, with D possibly being TRBD1 (6 bases). Germline CDR1 is MNHNS and CDR2 is SASEGT. V was clipped by 7 bases and J by 1 base, with 10 bases between them. The CDR3 covers 13 residues.

The V and J genes are TRBV4-1 and TRBJ1-2; 8 bases are shared with TRBD1. The CDR3 runs 16 residues. Germline values: CDR1 MGHRA, CDR2 YSYEKL. V trimming: 1 base; J trimming: 6 bases; junction bases outside the gene matches: 10. The CDR3 loop reads CASSQAPTGVFHGYTF. In DNA, the CDR3 is TGCGCCAGCAGCCAAGCCCCGACAGGGGTTTTTCATGGCTACACCTTC.

The chain combines TRBV4-2 with TRBJ2-3; 14 bases align to TRBD2. CDR3 length: 17 residues. The germline CDR1 and CDR2 sequences are LGHNA and YNFKEQ. Germline trimming cut 4 bases from V and 2 bases from J; bases unmatched to any gene: 5. Here the CDR3 DNA reads TGTGCCAGCAGCCCGGGGACTAGCGGGGGACTCACAGATACGCAGTATTTT. Residues: CASSPGTSGGLTDTQYF.

This clone turned up a few times. CDR3 sequence: CASSLGQGVEAFF. CDR3 nucleotides: TGCGCCAGCAGCTTGGGACAGGGAGTTGAAGCTTTCTTT. The V and J genes are TRBV5-1 and TRBJ1-1, with 7 bases that match TRBD1. CDR3 length: 13 residues. Germline CDR1 reads SGHRS; CDR2 reads YFSETQ. The ends lost 0 bases at V and 7 bases at J; junction bases unmatched: 3.

The CDR3, as DNA: TGTGCCAGCAGCTCCAGGGAAGCGGAGAAACTGTTTTTT. Residues: CASSSREAEKLFF. The chain employs TRBV5-4 and TRBJ1-4; D may be TRBD1 (5 bases). V lost 3 bases to trimming and J lost 11 bases, with 14 bases between them. The germline gives CDR1 SGHNT, CDR2 YYREEE (reference sequence). This CDR3 comprises 13 residues.